These 18 T cell receptor beta chains were sequenced from one sample in a study of blood T cell repertoires in COVID-19. Clones were read by immunoSEQ multiplex PCR, and TCRdb kept only the in-frame ones, dropping some. The sample has about 72,000 clones; around 86% are singletons. Source material: peripheral blood. The receptors here all came from a man aged 65 to 85 with active or convalescent COVID-19.

This rearrangement joins TRBV23-1 to TRBJ1-6; D gene unclear. TRBV23-1 is reported as an ORF; its role is uncertain. The V end lost 4 bases, the J end lost 0 bases, and 10 bases lay between the germline ends. CDR3 length: 16 residues. The CDR3 DNA sequence: TGCGCCAGCAGTCTTCGTTTCTGCTCCTATAATTCACCCCTCCACTTT. This encodes CASSLRFCSYNSPLHF.

This clone has only one observation. This chain connects TRBV6-5 to TRBJ2-2; weak D call: TRBD1 (5 bases). CDR3 length equals 14 residues. V was cut by 4 bases and J by 4 bases, with 10 bases left in between. Germline V gives CDR1 MNHEY, CDR2 SVGAGI. The DNA for the CDR3 is TGTGCCAGCAGTTGGCAGGGAACCACCGGGGAGCTGTTTTTT. Its protein product is CASSWQGTTGELFF.

The rearrangement uses TRBV18 and TRBJ2-7, with 7 bases aligning to TRBD2. The germline V gene has CDR1 KGHSH and CDR2 LQKENI. V shed 3 bases, J shed 6 bases, and the junction held 11 bases outside the gene matches. This CDR3 has 15 residues. The chain's CDR3 is CASSPRTSGDSEQYF. CDR3 DNA sequence: TGTGCCAGCTCACCCCGGACTAGTGGGGACTCCGAGCAGTACTTC.

This sequence joins TRBV28 and TRBJ2-7; 9 nucleotides agree with TRBD2. V was clipped by 5 bases and J by 1 base; unmatched bases: 6. The CDR3 extends over 15 amino acids. Germline CDR1 MDHEN, CDR2 SYDVKM. CDR3 amino acids: CASSETSGASYEQYF. The CDR3 DNA is TGTGCCAGCAGTGAGACTAGCGGAGCGTCCTACGAGCAGTACTTC.

This chain uses TRBV30 with TRBJ2-3; D may be TRBD1 (6 bases). The CDR3 consists of 13 residues. Per the germline V gene, CDR1 is GTSNPN and CDR2 is SVGIG (reference sequence). V was cut by 4 bases and J by 2 bases, with 10 bases left in between. CDR3 residues: CAWIQGSTDTQYF. CDR3 sequence (DNA): TGTGCCTGGATACAGGGATCCACAGATACGCAGTATTTT.

The sample holds one count of this clone. The rearrangement links TRBV28 to TRBJ1-1; D is possibly TRBD1 (5 bases). The CDR3 length is 14 residues. Germline values: CDR1 MDHEN, CDR2 SYDVKM. V lost 5 bases and J lost 5, with 15 bases in between. CDR3 bases: TGTGCCAGCAGTCTATACCTCGGGGGGACTGAAGCTTTCTTT. Translating gives CASSLYLGGTEAFF.

This clone was recorded only once. The chain couples TRBV30 to TRBJ1-3; possibly TRBD1 for D (5 bases). V gave up 1 base and J gave up 4 bases, with 8 bases separating them. Per the germline V gene, CDR1 is GTSNPN and CDR2 is SVGIG (reference sequence). The CDR3 spans 13 residues. CDR3 nucleotide sequence: TGTGCCTGGAGTGGGGACTTAGGAAACACCATATATTTT. It codes for CAWSGDLGNTIYF.

The chain is built from TRBV19 and TRBJ2-1; 10 nucleotides align to TRBD2. CDR3 size: 14 residues. V shed 4 bases, J shed 9 bases, and the junction held 6 bases outside the gene matches. The germline CDR1 and CDR2 sequences are LNHDA and SQIVND (reference sequence). CDR3 in DNA: TGTGCCAGTAGTACTAGCGGGAGTGGGAGTGAGCAGTTCTTC. It specifies CASSTSGSGSEQFF. The full variable domain, rest sourced from reference TRBV19 and TRBJ2-1, is DGGITQSPKYLFRKEGQNVTLSCEQNLNHDAMYWYRQDPGQGLRLIYYSQIVNDFQKGDIAEGYSVSREKKESFPLTVTSAQKNPTAFYLCASSTSGSGSEQFFGPGTRLTVL.

The chain links TRBV13 to TRBJ1-5; possible D gene TRBD1, 6 bases. The CDR3 totals 15 residues. Looked up from germline, CDR1 is PRHDT and CDR2 is FYEKMQ (reference sequence). Trimming pared 0 bases from V and 7 bases from J, leaving 13 bases between. The CDR3 sequence: CASSLGGGVEQPQHF. CDR3 in DNA: TGTGCCAGCAGCTTAGGAGGGGGAGTGGAGCAGCCCCAGCATTTT.

The chain links TRBV11-2 to TRBJ2-1, with TRBD2 matching 9 bases. CDR3 length: 15 residues. The germline CDR1 and CDR2 sequences are SGHAT and FQNNGV. With V trimmed by 3 bases and J by 3 bases, 3 bases remained unmatched. The CDR3 region is CASSFSSGNYNEQFF. CDR3 coding DNA: TGTGCCAGCAGCTTCTCTAGCGGGAACTACAATGAGCAGTTCTTC.

This clone has just a few counts. J is TRBJ2-1 and V is TRBV6-5; 11 positions agree with TRBD2. Germline values: CDR1 MNHEY, CDR2 SVGAGI. V trimming: 6 bases; J trimming: 3 bases; junction bases outside the gene matches: 4. CDR3 size: 15 residues. CDR3 loop: CASSQTSGNYNEQFF. The DNA of the CDR3 is TGTGCCAGCAGCCAGACTAGCGGGAACTACAATGAGCAGTTCTTC.

Only one count was recorded for this clone. The chain recombines TRBV12-3 or TRBV12-4 with TRBJ1-1, with D hard to call. The CDR3 contains 12 residues. V was clipped by 3 bases and J by 3 bases, with 5 bases between them. This CDR3 is CASSFSDTEAFF. The CDR3 DNA follows: TGTGCCAGCAGTTTTTCAGACACTGAAGCTTTCTTT.

This chain links TRBV9 with TRBJ1-4, with D unclear. V was pared by 0 bases and J by 5 bases, with 11 bases between. The CDR3 runs to 15 residues. Germline CDR1 and CDR2: SGDLS and YYNGEE. This CDR3 is CASSVATGGNEKLFF. Here the CDR3 DNA reads TGTGCCAGCAGCGTAGCAACCGGCGGCAATGAAAAACTGTTTTTT.

The V gene is TRBV6-1, the J gene TRBJ2-7; unclear D gene. The V and J ends lost 3 bases and 0 bases respectively, with 9 bases between them. The CDR3 length is 14 residues. The germline CDR1 and CDR2 sequences are MNHNS and SASEGT. The CDR3 loop is CASSDSFPSYEQYF. CDR3 DNA sequence: TGTGCCAGCAGTGATTCTTTCCCCTCCTACGAGCAGTACTTC.

The chain has TRBV27 and TRBJ1-3, with D perhaps matching TRBD1 (6 bases). This CDR3 is 15 amino acids long. The germline V gene encodes CDR1 MNHEY and CDR2 SMNVEV (reference sequence). V lost 3 bases, J lost 3 bases, and 12 bases lay in between. In nucleotides, the CDR3 is TGTGCCAGCAGTTTGACGGGGGGCTATGGAAACACCATATATTTT. Translating it yields CASSLTGGYGNTIYF.

The J gene is TRBJ1-2, the V gene TRBV19, with D tentatively TRBD1 (5 bases). The CDR3 runs to 13 residues. Trimming removed 1 base from V and 8 bases from J, with 11 bases in between. Germline V gene data show CDR1 as LNHDA and CDR2 as SQIVND (reference sequence). This CDR3 is CASSIADTGGYTF. The DNA of the CDR3 is TGTGCCAGTAGTATAGCGGACACTGGGGGCTACACCTTC. Complete variable domain (other parts from reference TRBV19 and TRBJ1-2): DGGITQSPKYLFRKEGQNVTLSCEQNLNHDAMYWYRQDPGQGLRLIYYSQIVNDFQKGDIAEGYSVSREKKESFPLTVTSAQKNPTAFYLCASSIADTGGYTFGSGTRLTVV.

CDR3 amino acids: CASSLTGVETQYF. The CDR3 DNA follows: TGTGCCAGCAGCTTAACAGGAGTGGAGACCCAGTACTTC. V and J are TRBV11-3 and TRBJ2-5; TRBD1 might be the D (5 bases). The CDR3 length is 13 residues. CDR1 is SGHNT, CDR2 YENEEA, per germline. The ends were cut back, 2 bases at V and 5 bases at J, with 9 bases in the middle.

The chain couples TRBV7-6 to TRBJ1-6, with TRBD1 matching over 8 bases. This CDR3 is built from 19 residues. Germline CDR1 is SGHVS and CDR2 is FNYEAQ. V lost 4 bases to trimming and J lost 3 bases; unmatched junction nucleotides: 14. The CDR3 spells CASSSWDRSSPLYNSPLHF. DNA of the CDR3: TGTGCCAGCAGCTCCTGGGACAGGTCAAGTCCGCTCTATAATTCACCCCTCCACTTT. Based on the CDR3 plus reference TRBV7-6 and TRBJ1-6, the full variable domain is GAGVSQSPRYKVTKRGQDVALRCDPISGHVSLYWYRQALGQGPEFLTYFNYEAQQDKSGLPNDRFSAERPEGSISTLTIQRTEQRDSAMYRCASSSWDRSSPLYNSPLHFGNGTRLTVT.